These T cell receptor beta chains were read from a single sample in a study of cytomegalovirus exposure and HLA in healthy donors. Only in-frame clones appear in the TCRdb table, and some are missing; sequencing was by immunoSEQ multiplex PCR. This repertoire shows roughly 140,000 clones, approximately 86% found once; its top ten account for approximately 7.5%. The sample was PBMCs. These TCRs come from a woman aged 18-29 years in good health and CMV-seropositive. Both conserved end residues are part of each CDR3. A D gene is named only where the DNA matches it firmly. Some rows mark clone size as missing; the rest say once, few, many or name a class of expanded clone.

v_gene,j_gene,d_gene,abundance,CDR3aa,CDR3nt
TRBV29-1,TRBJ2-1,NA,NA,CSGLGASYNEQFF,TGCAGCGGGTTAGGGGCCTCTTACAATGAGCAGTTCTTC
TRBV6-1,TRBJ1-2,NA,NA,CATLGDRGLTYGYTF,TGTGCCACCCTGGGTGATAGGGGCTTAACCTATGGCTACACCTTC
TRBV7-6,TRBJ2-2,NA,NA,CASSLDNRRYTGELFF,TGTGCCAGCAGCTTAGACAACAGACGTTACACCGGGGAGCTGTTTTTT
TRBV7-2,TRBJ1-4,NA,NA,CASSLARGAGNEKLFF,TGTGCCAGCAGCTTAGCCCGCGGGGCGGGTAATGAAAAACTGTTTTTT
TRBV7-6,TRBJ2-1,TRBD2,NA,CASSLFRGRAGEQFF,TGTGCCAGCAGCTTATTTAGAGGGAGGGCAGGGGAGCAGTTCTTC
TRBV5-1,TRBJ1-6,NA,NA,CASSPSFNSPLHF,TGCGCCAGCAGCCCGTCCTTCAATTCACCCCTCCACTTT
TRBV15,TRBJ2-2,NA,few,CATKVDSFTGELFF,TGTGCCACCAAGGTTGACAGTTTCACCGGGGAGCTGTTTTTT
TRBV7-2,TRBJ2-5,NA,NA,CASSLVRGETQYF,TGTGCCAGCAGCTTAGTACGGGGAGAGACCCAGTACTTC
TRBV7-2,TRBJ1-3,NA,NA,CASSSSFGNTIYF,TGTGCCAGCAGCTCATCATTCGGAAACACCATATATTTT
TRBV2,TRBJ2-1,TRBD2,NA,CASSELAGGSEQFF,TGTGCCAGCAGTGAGCTAGCGGGAGGGAGTGAGCAGTTCTTC
TRBV18,TRBJ1-2,TRBD1,NA,CASSLLRDSYGYTF,TGTGCCAGCTCACTACTACGGGACAGCTATGGCTACACCTTC
TRBV9,TRBJ2-5,NA,NA,CASSVAPAGVGTQYF,TGTGCCAGCAGCGTAGCTCCGGCAGGGGTGGGGACCCAGTACTTC
TRBV5-1,TRBJ2-1,NA,NA,CASRMDTHIGYNEQFF,TGCGCCAGCAGAATGGACACCCACATAGGGTACAATGAGCAGTTCTTC
TRBV5-6,TRBJ2-5,TRBD2,once,CASSTGLAGLETQYF,TGTGCCAGCAGCACGGGACTAGCGGGATTGGAGACCCAGTACTTC
TRBV19,TRBJ1-5,NA,NA,CASKGDSSYSNQPQHF,TGTGCCAGTAAAGGGGATAGTTCTTATAGCAATCAGCCCCAGCATTTT
TRBV19,TRBJ1-2,TRBD1,NA,CASSTGVGGYTF,TGTGCCAGTAGCACAGGGGTGGGTGGCTACACCTTC
TRBV2,TRBJ2-1,TRBD1,NA,CAGLPGQGGNEQFF,TGTGCCGGACTTCCAGGACAGGGAGGCAATGAGCAGTTCTTC
TRBV27,TRBJ2-2,NA,NA,CASSPQGAGELFF,TGTGCCAGCAGTCCGCAGGGCGCCGGGGAGCTGTTTTTT
TRBV5-4,TRBJ2-7,NA,NA,CASSEMGRGNEQYF,TGTGCCAGCAGCGAAATGGGACGCGGGAACGAGCAGTACTTC
TRBV29-1,TRBJ2-1,NA,NA,CSVEDPTYNEQFF,TGCAGCGTTGAAGATCCCACCTACAATGAGCAGTTCTTC
TRBV9,TRBJ2-1,TRBD1,NA,CASSVDLRTGHNEQFF,TGTGCCAGCAGCGTAGATCTGCGGACAGGGCACAATGAGCAGTTCTTC
TRBV7-9,TRBJ1-1,NA,once,CASSSLAGDTEAFF,TGTGCCAGCAGCTCGCTCGCAGGGGACACTGAAGCTTTCTTT
TRBV28,TRBJ1-2,NA,few,CASSRTDLYGYTF,TGTGCCAGCAGCAGGACAGATCTCTATGGCTACACCTTC
TRBV6-1,TRBJ2-4,TRBD1,NA,CASIAGTGEWSIQYF,TGTGCCAGCATAGCCGGGACAGGCGAGTGGAGCATTCAGTACTTC
TRBV6-5,TRBJ1-2,NA,NA,CASSYSTAASNYGYTF,TGTGCCAGCAGTTACTCGACAGCAGCTTCTAACTATGGCTACACCTTC
TRBV7-9,TRBJ1-5,NA,NA,CASSDGVSPPQHF,TGTGCCAGCAGCGACGGGGTTTCTCCGCCCCAGCATTTT
TRBV27,TRBJ2-7,TRBD1,NA,CASRAGTGDYEQYF,TGTGCCAGCAGGGCCGGGACAGGGGACTACGAGCAGTACTTC
TRBV29-1,TRBJ2-3,NA,NA,CSVETSRDTQYF,TGCAGCGTTGAAACTAGCCGGGATACGCAGTATTTT
TRBV11-2,TRBJ1-2,NA,few,CASSAGGYYGYTF,TGTGCCAGCAGCGCTGGAGGGTACTATGGCTACACCTTC
TRBV7-2,TRBJ2-4,TRBD1,NA,CASSLKEGGFQYF,TGTGCCAGCAGCTTGAAGGAAGGGGGCTTTCAGTACTTC